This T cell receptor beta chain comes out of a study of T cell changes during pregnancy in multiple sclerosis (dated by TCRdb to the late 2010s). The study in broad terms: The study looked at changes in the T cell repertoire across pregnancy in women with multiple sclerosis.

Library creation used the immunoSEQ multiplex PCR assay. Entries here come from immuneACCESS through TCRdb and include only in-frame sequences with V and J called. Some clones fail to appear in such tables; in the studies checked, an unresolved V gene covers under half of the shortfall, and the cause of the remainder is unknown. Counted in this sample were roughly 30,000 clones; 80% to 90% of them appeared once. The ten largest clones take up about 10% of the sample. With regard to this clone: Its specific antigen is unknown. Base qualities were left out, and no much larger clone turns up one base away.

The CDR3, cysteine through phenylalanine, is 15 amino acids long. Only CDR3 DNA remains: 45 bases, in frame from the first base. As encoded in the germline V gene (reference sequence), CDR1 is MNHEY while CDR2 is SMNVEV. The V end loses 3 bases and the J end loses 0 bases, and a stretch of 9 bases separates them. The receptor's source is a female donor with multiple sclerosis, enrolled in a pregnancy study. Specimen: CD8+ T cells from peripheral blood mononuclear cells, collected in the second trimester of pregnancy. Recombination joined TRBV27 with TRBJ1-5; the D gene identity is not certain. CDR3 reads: CASSLSLYSNQPQHF. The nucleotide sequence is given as TGTGCCAGCAGTTTGAGTTTATATAGCAATCAGCCCCAGCATTTT.